The 2 T cell receptor beta chains given below trace back to one sample, sequenced in a study of cytomegalovirus exposure and HLA in healthy donors. The PCR ran on 60 Vbeta and 13 Jbeta primers. The protocol was immunoSEQ multiplex PCR, while the TCRdb copy is restricted to in-frame clones and leaves out a portion. The sample has about 180,000 clones, around 80% seen once. The sequenced sample was PBMCs. The receptors were sampled from a woman in her 30s in good health and CMV-seronegative.

This clone has only a few counts. The chain couples TRBV28 to TRBJ1-6; no clear D gene. Germline V gene sequence: CDR1 MDHEN, CDR2 SYDVKM. V lost 6 bases, J lost 0 bases, and 6 bases lay in between. The CDR3 sequence is 14 residues long. The DNA for the CDR3 is TGTGCCAGCAGGCAGTACTCCTATAATTCACCCCTCCACTTT. Amino acid sequence: CASRQYSYNSPLHF.

This clone appeared a few times. The chain employs TRBV7-9 and TRBJ1-3; maybe TRBD1 (6 bases). CDR1 and CDR2 from the germline V gene are SEHNR and FQNEAQ (reference sequence). Trimming left V 1 base short and J 2 bases short, with 18 bases between. CDR3 length equals 18 residues. Written as DNA, the CDR3 is TGTGCCAGCAGCTTAGGGGATAGACAGGACTTTACTGGAAACACCATATATTTT. Translated, it gives CASSLGDRQDFTGNTIYF.